This TCR beta chain was captured by sequencing in a study of shared clonotypes between healthy human individuals. The table lists this clone with a count of one. Within the sample, other DNA sequences also encode this same CDR3. Positive CCR7 selection of CD45RO-negative cells yielded the naive CD8 cells, and terminally differentiated effector memory CD45RA+ cells were excluded. TCRdb's copy holds only in-frame clones and misses some; the assay was immunoSEQ multiplex PCR. The sample has over 2 million clones, 85% to 95% seen once; the top ten hold 0.9% to 1.3%. Germline V gene sequence: CDR1 LNHDA, CDR2 SQIVND (reference sequence). The CDR3 loop spans 14 amino acids. Trimming cost V 1 base and J 1 base, with 7 bases left between them.

Input material: naive CD8+ T cells sorted from blood. This sequence originates from a man between 18 and 35 years old in good health. This chain connects TRBV19 to TRBJ1-1; TRBD1 is a possible D gene (6 bases). For the CDR3, the DNA is TGTGCCAGTAGTATAGGAGGGGGGAACACTGAAGCTTTCTTT. It translates to CASSIGGGNTEAFF.